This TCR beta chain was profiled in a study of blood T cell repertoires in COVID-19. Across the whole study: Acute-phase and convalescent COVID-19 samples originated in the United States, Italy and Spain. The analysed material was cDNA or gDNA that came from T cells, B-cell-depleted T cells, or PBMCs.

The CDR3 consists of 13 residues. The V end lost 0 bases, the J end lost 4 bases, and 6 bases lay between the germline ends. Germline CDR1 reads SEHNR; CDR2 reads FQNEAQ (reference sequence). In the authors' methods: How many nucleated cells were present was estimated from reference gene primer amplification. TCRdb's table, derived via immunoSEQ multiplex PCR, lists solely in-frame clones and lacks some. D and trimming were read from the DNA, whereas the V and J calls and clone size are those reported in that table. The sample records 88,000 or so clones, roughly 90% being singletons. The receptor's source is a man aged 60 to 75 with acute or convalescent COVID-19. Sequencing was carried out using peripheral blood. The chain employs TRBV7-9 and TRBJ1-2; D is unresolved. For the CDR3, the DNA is TGTGCCAGCAGCTTAGCGCGGGGCTATGGCTACACCTTC. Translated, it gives CASSLARGYGYTF.